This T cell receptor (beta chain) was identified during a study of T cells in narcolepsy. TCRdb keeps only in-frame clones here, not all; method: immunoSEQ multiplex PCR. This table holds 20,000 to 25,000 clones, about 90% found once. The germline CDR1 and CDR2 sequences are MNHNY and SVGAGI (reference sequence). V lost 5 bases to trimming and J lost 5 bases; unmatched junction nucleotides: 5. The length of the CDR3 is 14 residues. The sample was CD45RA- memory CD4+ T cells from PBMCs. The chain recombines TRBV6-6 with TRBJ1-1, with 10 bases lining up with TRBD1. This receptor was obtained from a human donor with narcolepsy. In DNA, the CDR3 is TGTGCCAGCAGTACCGGACAGGGGGTTACTGAAGCTTTCTTT. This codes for CASSTGQGVTEAFF.